A selection of T cell receptor beta chains follows, all from one sample in a study of cytotoxic CD8 clonotypes in ibrutinib-treated CLL. Using immunoSEQ multiplex PCR, the repertoire was profiled, and TCRdb retains in-frame clones only, with some absent. Here the sample spans approximately 15,000 clones, roughly two thirds being singletons. Sequenced material: PBMCs, taken before ibrutinib treatment. These receptors originate from a human donor with chronic lymphocytic leukemia. Each CDR3 is given with its conserved first and last residue. The D gene is left open where the match is weak. Clone size, where shown, is once, few, many, or a class for clones that have expanded.

V: TRBV6-1
J: TRBJ2-7
size: few
D: .
DNA: TGTGCCAGCAGTGAAGGTGGTCCCGCCTACGAGCAGTACTTC
CDR3: CASSEGGPAYEQYF

V: TRBV11-2
J: TRBJ1-1
size: .
D: .
DNA: TGTGCCAGCAGCAAGACAGGGAACACTGAAGCTTTCTTT
CDR3: CASSKTGNTEAFF

V: TRBV5-1
J: TRBJ2-3
size: .
D: .
DNA: TGCGCCAGCAGCTTGGTCGCGGGCTGGGGAAGTGATACGCAGTATTTT
CDR3: CASSLVAGWGSDTQYF

V: TRBV5-6
J: TRBJ2-5
size: once
D: .
DNA: TGTGCCAGCAGCATAGAAGTAGATTTATCAGTACAAGAGACCCAGTACTTC
CDR3: CASSIEVDLSVQETQYF

V: TRBV6-1
J: TRBJ1-2
size: once
D: .
DNA: TGTGCCAGCAGTCGGGCGACAGGCGACGACTATGGCTACACCTTC
CDR3: CASSRATGDDYGYTF

V: TRBV19
J: TRBJ1-5
size: .
D: TRBD1
DNA: TGTGCCAGTAGTGTCACCGCCGGGACAGGGGGTACGGGTGGCAATCAGCCCCAGCATTTT
CDR3: CASSVTAGTGGTGGNQPQHF

V: TRBV6-4
J: TRBJ2-2
size: .
D: .
DNA: TGTGCCAGCAGTGTCACCGGGGAGCTGTTTTTT
CDR3: CASSVTGELFF

V: TRBV30
J: TRBJ2-5
size: few
D: .
DNA: TGTGCCTGGAGTCACACAAGGAAGAAAGAGACCCAGTACTTC
CDR3: CAWSHTRKKETQYF

V: TRBV28
J: TRBJ2-7
size: few
D: .
DNA: TGTGCCAGCAGGGGGGGACGGAGCTCCTACGAGCAGTACTTC
CDR3: CASRGGRSSYEQYF

V: TRBV6-1
J: TRBJ1-1
size: few
D: TRBD1
DNA: TGTGCCAGCAGTGAAAAAAGGACAGGGGTTGAAGCTTTCTTT
CDR3: CASSEKRTGVEAFF

V: TRBV5-6
J: TRBJ2-3
size: .
D: TRBD2
DNA: TGTGCCAGCAGCGTCTCTAGCGGGGGCCCAGATACGCAGTATTTT
CDR3: CASSVSSGGPDTQYF

V: TRBV6-1
J: TRBJ1-5
size: .
D: .
DNA: TGTGCCAGCAGTTCAGGGTTATTGAGCAATCAGCCCCAGCATTTT
CDR3: CASSSGLLSNQPQHF

V: TRBV9
J: TRBJ2-7
size: few
D: TRBD1
DNA: TGTGCCAGCAGCGTAGCAGGGGGTGATTACTACGAGCAGTACTTC
CDR3: CASSVAGGDYYEQYF

V: TRBV6-5
J: TRBJ1-4
size: .
D: TRBD1
DNA: TGTGCCAGCAGCCCCCGGGACAGGAGGGAAAAACTGTTTTTT
CDR3: CASSPRDRREKLFF

V: TRBV10-2
J: TRBJ2-2
size: .
D: .
DNA: TGCGCCAGCGCCACTTCCAGGGAGCTGTTTTTT
CDR3: CASATSRELFF

V: TRBV11-2
J: TRBJ2-5
size: .
D: TRBD2
DNA: TGTGCCAGCAGCTTAGGGGGTGGCGGGGGATCGGAGACCCAGTACTTC
CDR3: CASSLGGGGGSETQYF

V: TRBV30
J: TRBJ1-3
size: few
D: .
DNA: TGTGCCCTCCGAGCTCCCGGTGGTGGAAACACCATATATTTT
CDR3: CALRAPGGGNTIYF

V: TRBV19
J: TRBJ2-1
size: once
D: .
DNA: TGTGCCAGTAGCGTAAACAATGAGCAGTTCTTC
CDR3: CASSVNNEQFF

V: TRBV10-3
J: TRBJ1-2
size: .
D: TRBD1
DNA: TGTGCCATCAGGACCGGGACAGAAACACTCTATGGCTACACCTTC
CDR3: CAIRTGTETLYGYTF

V: TRBV5-4
J: TRBJ1-3
size: .
D: .
DNA: TGTGCCAGCAGCTTGGTTGGGGGCTCTGGAAACACCATATATTTT
CDR3: CASSLVGGSGNTIYF

V: TRBV27
J: TRBJ2-1
size: few
D: .
DNA: TGTGCCAGCAGACTAACCCAGGTAGCGGACGAGTTCTTC
CDR3: CASRLTQVADEFF

V: TRBV7-2
J: TRBJ2-5
size: .
D: .
DNA: TGTGCCAGCAGCCCACTTCAAGAGACCCAGTACTTC
CDR3: CASSPLQETQYF

V: TRBV5-8
J: TRBJ1-3
size: .
D: .
DNA: TGTGCCAGCAGCTTTCTCGGAAACACCATATATTTT
CDR3: CASSFLGNTIYF

V: TRBV19
J: TRBJ1-5
size: .
D: TRBD1
DNA: TGTGCCAGTAGTTTCACCGGGACAGGACGGCCCCAGCATTTT
CDR3: CASSFTGTGRPQHF

V: TRBV19
J: TRBJ2-5
size: .
D: .
DNA: TGTGCCAGCCGACTAGTTCATAACAGAGAGACCCAGTACTTC
CDR3: CASRLVHNRETQYF

V: TRBV2
J: TRBJ1-4
size: .
D: .
DNA: TGTGCCAGCAGTGAACAGGGGACTAATGAAAAACTGTTTTTT
CDR3: CASSEQGTNEKLFF

V: TRBV28
J: TRBJ2-7
size: .
D: .
DNA: TGTGCCAGCAAGGGAGGGGGCTACTACGAGCAGTACTTC
CDR3: CASKGGGYYEQYF

V: TRBV4-1
J: TRBJ2-1
size: .
D: TRBD1
DNA: TGCGCCAGCAGGGCGCCAGGGGGCTACAATGAGCAGTTCTTC
CDR3: CASRAPGGYNEQFF